The text below deals with one TCR beta chain. Its target is unknown. TCRdb used MiXCR to reprocess the 5' RACE reads, holding one entry per CDR3 protein. The sample lists hundreds of thousands of distinct CDR3 sequences, approximately 8.4% occurring once. These data are taken from a study of T-cell memory formation after mild COVID-19. General observations from the study: A second wave expanding day 15 to 37 was CD4+-biased; contracting clones were balanced.

CDR1 is SGHTA and CDR2 is FQGNSA in the germline V gene. The CDR3 is 17 residues long. Unmatched junction bases numbered 14, after V lost 4 bases and J lost 4 bases. Material for sequencing was PBMCs or a T cell subset sorted from them (not recorded which). The rearrangement joins TRBV7-2 to TRBJ1-2, with TRBD1 identical over 8 bases. The sequence came from a man aged 18 to 35 who had mild COVID-19 (a few samples of this study predate the infection). Cell type and time point are not known. The DNA of the CDR3 is TGTGCCAGCAGCTCGCTACGCACAGGGGGGAGGGGCTATGGCTACACCTTC. This codes for CASSSLRTGGRGYGYTF. Drawing the rest from reference TRBV7-2 and TRBJ1-2, the complete variable domain is GAGVSQSPSNKVTEKGKDVELRCDPISGHTALYWYRQSLGQGLEFLIYFQGNSAPDKSGLPSDRFSAERTGGSVSTLTIQRTQQEDSAVYLCASSSLRTGGRGYGYTFGSGTRLTVV.